This T cell receptor (beta chain) comes out of a study of cytomegalovirus exposure and HLA in healthy donors (dated by TCRdb to the late 2010s). Some background on the complete study: An earlier analysis of approximately 640 of the donors reported 250 to 300 Gb of sequence data and about 100 million unique TCR beta sequences from 150 million to 200 million T cells. The study aimed to test whether signatures of past pathogen exposure could be identified by cataloging public T cell receptors. Rather than using new phenotypic data, the later analysis identified candidate immune exposures from TCR beta sequences and from how often those sequences occurred across donors. About five DR-DQ haplotypes were handled as single units for association and clustering because linkage in the cohort was strong. Typing coverage varied by locus: roughly 629-640 donors for A, B, C, DRB1 and DQB1; approximately 500 for DQA1; over 600 for DPA1; roughly 450 for DPB1. A later analysis re-examined previously published TCR beta repertoires from several hundred donors and added high-resolution HLA genotyping to investigate patterns of TCR occurrence. All discovery cohort repertoires had been generated on a single sequencing platform. Around 300 gigabases of sequencing data and around 87 million unique TCR sequences were included in an early release covering 550 to 800 HLA-typed donors. Among around 400 genotyped donors of the cohort, an average of around 240,000 unique TCR beta nucleotide sequences was sequenced per donor, of which about 18% were non-productive. HLA typing included class I and class II loci at four-digit resolution. High-throughput TCR immunosequencing, statistical association of individual TCRs with disease status, and machine learning were combined to predict cytomegalovirus infection status. Among the roughly 400 genotyped donors, about 85% belonged to the genetic ancestry cluster associated with self-reported Caucasian donors. Using immunosequencing, the study profiled T cell repertoires from approximately 700 subjects and related those repertoires to cytomegalovirus serostatus. In an earlier analysis of 500 to 650 of the donors, high-throughput TCR beta sequencing was used to judge whether each TCR beta V gene segment behaved as functional or pseudogenic. In a later genetic analysis, genome-wide SNP genotypes for about 55% of the roughly 700 donors were used, and that subset was treated as a discovery cohort. A separate validation cohort of more than 100 different subjects was used in addition to the approximately 700-subject first cohort. Donor age, sex, ethnicity and CMV serostatus were compiled alongside the repertoire data. The paper's findings and limits, for the study overall: A further reported finding was that TCR beta sequences accurately predicted the HLA-A and HLA-B alleles for most subjects in the first cohort. Roughly uniform sequencing depth across donors was assumed in presence/absence analyses, although this assumption may not hold. The cohort was sequenced for TCR beta chains only, and without alpha or paired-chain data the features that could be detected were limited. A later analysis found that most CMV-associated TCR beta chains appeared HLA-restricted, with HLA associations seemingly driven largely by CMV exposure. In a later genetic analysis, a missense DCLRE1C variant was associated with V-gene and J-gene trimming of TCR beta chains, and the association was replicated in an independent cohort. In a later analysis, the rate of TCR association differed among HLA loci, with DRB1 alleles having the most associated TCRs and HLA-C alleles having the fewest. A later analysis reported that several top co-occurrence clusters appeared linked to parvovirus B19, influenza, CMV and Epstein-Barr virus. Correlated functional status among segregating V segments might reflect linkage disequilibrium, but an unknown experimental factor could not be ruled out. The classifier was reported to diagnose cytomegalovirus status with high specificity and sensitivity in both the original and validation cohorts. In a later analysis, 15,000 to 20,000 TCR beta sequences were associated with specific HLA alleles at a false discovery rate of 0.05. Because HLA typing was unavailable for some donors at each locus, only the typed subset was used in association tests. About 15 rarely observed V segments, including chromosome 9 orphons, were excluded from the earlier analysis of a few hundred of the donors because counts were too low. A later genetic analysis reported fewer N-insertions in productive TCRs among donors in an Asian-associated ancestry cluster than the roughly 720-donor mean. Because the 87-base-pair reads could not distinguish some IMGT-functional V segments, including TRBV6-2 and TRBV6-3, those segments were excluded. When HLA alleles, especially DR and DQ, strongly co-occurred, TCR associations were difficult to assign to individual alleles. The study gave a list of under 200 TCR beta chains associated with cytomegalovirus. An earlier analysis of roughly 570 of the donors showed that most TCR beta V segments appeared in productive rearrangements either about 87% or about 30% of the time, which broadly matched IMGT annotations. The authors suggested that the approach could potentially be generalized to other disease states and immunological phenotypes. Three of the identified cytomegalovirus-associated TCR beta chains were confirmed in vitro to be specific for cytomegalovirus antigens. While some public TCRs were present in many individuals, most TCR sequences turned up only very rarely across donors. In a later analysis, HLA-associated TCR beta chains showed more clonal expansion and lower generation probabilities than non-associated chains that were equally common. A cluster of highly shared sequence variants was judged likely to be a technical artifact of the sequencing pipeline. For the cohort, immune exposure information was limited to CMV serostatus.

Library method: the immunoSEQ multiplex PCR assay. The multiplex PCR relied on a mix of 60 forward primers for TCR Vbeta segments and 13 reverse primers for TCR Jbeta segments. The CDR3 region of rearranged TCR beta genes was amplified from genomic DNA with a multiplex PCR assay. The Illumina HiSeq System was used to sequence the amplified TCR beta libraries as 87-base-pair reads. From the authors' description of their analysis: In a later analysis, around 80 million unique TCR beta chains were counted across the roughly 610 repertoires, and around 11 million of these chains were shared by at least two donors. Raw reads were error-corrected and collapsed into unique sequences by a nearest-neighbor algorithm in which closely related sequences were merged to remove PCR and sequencing errors. V, D and J gene segments were assigned by aligning CDR3 sequences to IMGT reference sequences. For a sequence to be retained, a match of at least six nucleotides was required to both a V gene segment and a J gene segment. A rearrangement counted as productive if the CDR3 had no stop codons and remained in frame with V and J, and every other rearrangement counted as non-productive. Following IMGT convention, CDR3 was defined as the stretch from the second conserved V-encoded cysteine up to the conserved J-encoded phenylalanine. In an earlier analysis of around 540 of the donors, sequences lacking an unambiguous match to a single V gene segment were excluded. An earlier analysis of 587 of the donors classified V segments as functional when productive rearrangements were above 56.7% and as segregating when the standard deviation between donors was above 5%. A statistical classification framework was built to diagnose cytomegalovirus status from the catalog of TCR beta chain sequences. In a later analysis, TCR nucleotide sequences were compared against IMGT/GENE-DB human TR gene sequences so that V and J genes could be assigned. A later analysis assigned CDR3 sequences and most-parsimonious VDJ recombination scenarios with the TCRdist pipeline. In a later analysis, every TCR beta chain was defined by the combination of its CDR3 amino acid sequence and its V-gene family, and reads without a unique V-gene family were dropped. In a later analysis, around 600 highly shared, low-generation-probability nucleotide sequences were removed to address suspected cross-contamination and a sequencing artifact. In a later analysis, a clonal expansion index was calculated for each public chain from normalized within-repertoire ranks of inferred template counts. A later analysis computed generation probabilities with a VDJ recombination model fitted to out-of-frame rearrangements, and checked the results against IGoR. In a later analysis, TCR-TCR, TCR-HLA and TCR-CMV co-occurrence was scored with hypergeometric tests, and a repertoire-size bias correction was applied to TCR pairs. In a later analysis, false discovery rates were estimated by permuting HLA or CMV assignments 20 times. A later analysis grouped co-occurring TCRs with DBSCAN, adding TCRdist sequence similarity when clustering within HLA-allele-positive subsets. For co-occurrence clustering, repertoires with fewer than 30,000 or more than 120,000 public chains were excluded, along with about five repertoires with anomalous nucleotide sharing. Here the immuneACCESS table is served through TCRdb, limited to in-frame sequences with V and J called. Missing clones are a known gap in these copies; in checked studies unresolved V genes cover under half, and the rest lacks a known reason. V and J calls plus clone size are reproduced from that table; the DNA served to infer D and trimming. The sample has some 40,000 clones on record, over 75% of them singletons. Approximately 2.6% of the sample is held by the ten biggest clonotypes.

The cohort was made up of roughly 670 healthy bone marrow donors. At the time of sampling, every cohort member was nominally healthy, though immune exposures that went unrecorded were likely present. The donor was CMV seronegative and belonged to the group of 380 or so seronegative cohort members. Each donor provided a peripheral blood sample, and peripheral blood mononuclear cells were used for TCR beta sequencing. The Qiagen DNeasy Blood Extraction Kit was used to extract genomic DNA from the blood cell samples. As for this clone: Its antigen has not been determined. Base-call qualities are not available, and no considerably larger clone is one nucleotide away.

Counted from cysteine to phenylalanine, this CDR3 has 14 amino acids. The CDR3 DNA has 42 bases and is translated from base 1. V and J lose 0 bases and 2 bases, and a span of 8 bases separates them. The germline V gene (reference sequence) gives CDR1 as SGHNT and CDR2 as YYREEE. The chain joins TRBV5-4 to TRBJ2-5; the D gene is perhaps TRBD1, on 6 matching bases. The sequence came from a man aged 45-65 years in good health and CMV-seronegative. Sequencing used PBMCs. The nucleotide sequence is TGTGCCAGCAGCTTGGGACAGGAGCAAGAGACCCAGTACTTC. It encodes CASSLGQEQETQYF.